The 25 T cell receptor beta chains below all came from one sample that was sequenced in a study of shared clonotypes between healthy human individuals (TCRdb year 2020). The library was produced with the immunoSEQ multiplex PCR assay. The source is immuneACCESS, and TCRdb retained only in-frame sequences with V and J called. Part of the clones is not carried over; for the studies checked, unresolved V genes explain less than half of this, and the remainder is unexplained. This sample comprises hundreds of thousands of clones, roughly four fifths of them detected only once. The ten largest clones add up to 10% to 15% of the sample. Sequencing was done on a sample of PBMCs. These receptors came from a woman in her thirties or forties in good health. Some clones in this sample may be carry-over from other donors' samples.

With regard to this clone: An end of the junction does not agree with germline; a read error may underlie this. V gene TRBV10-3 combines with J gene TRBJ2-1; possibly TRBD1 for D (5 bases). The CDR3 is 13 amino acids. Germline values: CDR1 ENHRY, CDR2 SYGVKD. In nucleotides, the CDR3 is TGTGCCAGCAGTGTGGGGCCTGACAATGAGCAGTTCTTC. It translates to CASSVGPDNEQFF.

This clone was seen a few times. The chain has TRBV28 and TRBJ2-5, with 8 nucleotides matching TRBD2. J was trimmed by 3 bases and V by 0 bases; bases with no gene match: 12. The CDR3 loop spans 18 amino acids. Germline CDR1 and CDR2: MDHEN and SYDVKM. CDR3 residues: CASSLWASGRQLEETQYF. DNA for the CDR3: TGTGCCAGCAGTTTATGGGCTAGCGGGCGACAATTGGAAGAGACCCAGTACTTC.

The chain is built from TRBV19 and TRBJ1-1, with D perhaps TRBD1 (6 bases). V was cut by 7 bases and J by 5 bases, with 14 bases left in between. The CDR3 extends over 13 amino acids. The germline gives CDR1 LNHDA, CDR2 SQIVND (reference sequence). The CDR3 loop is CASKFQGRTEAFF. CDR3 coding DNA: TGTGCCAGTAAGTTTCAGGGGCGGACTGAAGCTTTCTTT.

This clone was counted only a few times. The J gene is TRBJ1-2, the V gene TRBV2, with D tentatively TRBD1 (5 bases). Germline V gives CDR1 SNHLY, CDR2 FYNNEI. The CDR3 runs 15 residues. The V end lost 2 bases, the J end lost 1 base, and 11 bases lay between the germline ends. The CDR3 here is CASSELQAINYGYTF. The CDR3 coding sequence is TGTGCCAGCAGTGAACTACAGGCGATTAACTATGGCTACACCTTC.

The gene calls are TRBV4-2 and TRBJ1-5, with TRBD1 as a possible D gene (6 bases). The CDR3 runs 14 residues. Germline CDR1 LGHNA, CDR2 YNFKEQ. V was shortened by 4 bases and J by 2 bases, with 9 bases between the two germline ends. The CDR3 bases are TGTGCCAGCAGCCTCGAGGGGGGCAATCAGCCCCAGCATTTT. It translates to CASSLEGGNQPQHF.

The rearrangement uses TRBV18 and TRBJ2-7; TRBD1 matches at 9 bases. Germline V gives CDR1 KGHSH, CDR2 LQKENI. CDR3 length: 15 amino acids. The ends lost 7 bases at V and 4 bases at J; junction bases unmatched: 11. CDR3 in amino acids: CASFGAGTGSYEQYF. CDR3 coding DNA: TGTGCCAGCTTCGGGGCTGGGACAGGGTCATACGAGCAGTACTTC.

The rearrangement joins TRBV14 to TRBJ2-7, with TRBD1 matching 8 bases. V lost 4 bases to trimming and J lost 2 bases; unmatched junction nucleotides: 4. The CDR3 has 14 residues. Germline CDR1 and CDR2: SGHDN and FVKESK. The CDR3 nucleotides are TGTGCCAGCAGCCCATGGGACAGGACCTACGAGCAGTACTTC. This sequence encodes CASSPWDRTYEQYF.

Remarks on this clone: Within the sample, other DNA sequences also encode this same CDR3. The genes are TRBV28 and TRBJ1-5; unclear D gene. The V gene lost 3 bases and the J gene lost 7 bases, with 7 bases spanning the gap. The germline gives CDR1 MDHEN, CDR2 SYDVKM. This CDR3 spans 12 amino acids. CDR3 nucleotide sequence: TGTGCCAGCAGTTTCCCCGGCCAGCCCCAGCATTTT. This translates into CASSFPGQPQHF.

Only a few counts were recorded for this clone. The V and J genes are TRBV30 and TRBJ2-3; D perhaps matches TRBD1 (5 bases). The CDR3 spans 15 residues. With 4 bases removed from V and 3 bases from J, the gap between germline ends came to 17 bases. Germline CDR1 reads GTSNPN; CDR2 reads SVGIG (reference sequence). In DNA, the CDR3 is TGTGCCTGGACAAAAGGGGCAAGGGTGACAGATACGCAGTATTTT. Its translation is CAWTKGARVTDTQYF.

With respect to this clone: In the same sample, other DNA sequences code for this CDR3. The V and J genes are TRBV19 and TRBJ2-3, with TRBD2 matching 11 bases. The CDR3 length is 16 residues. From germline, CDR1 is LNHDA and CDR2 SQIVND (reference sequence). J was trimmed by 4 bases and V by 4 bases; bases with no gene match: 7. CDR3 coding DNA: TGTGCCAGTAGTAGAAGACTAGCGGGGTCAGCAGATACGCAGTATTTT. Amino acids: CASSRRLAGSADTQYF.

The chain couples TRBV6-6 to TRBJ2-7, with TRBD1 matching over 7 bases. Germline assignment: CDR1 MNHNY and CDR2 SVGAGI (reference sequence). There are 13 residues in the CDR3. After removal of 2 bases from V and 8 bases from J, the junction contained 6 bases not matched to a gene. The CDR3 coding sequence is TGTGCCAGCAGTTACGGGGGACAGAATAAGCAGTACTTC. Amino acids: CASSYGGQNKQYF.

This chain connects TRBV9 to TRBJ2-3, with D perhaps TRBD1 or TRBD2 (6 bases each). Germline V lookup: CDR1 SGDLS, CDR2 YYNGEE. The CDR3 has 15 amino acids. Trimming pared 5 bases from V and 0 bases from J, leaving 13 bases between. DNA of the CDR3: TGTGCCAGCAGGTCGGGGGCCGGCAGCACAGATACGCAGTATTTT. This translates into CASRSGAGSTDTQYF.

This clone occurred once. The junction departs from the called germline gene at one end, perhaps through a read error. The chain employs TRBV28 and TRBJ1-2, with 8 bases lining up with TRBD1. CDR1 is MDHEN and CDR2 is SYDVKM in the germline V gene. The CDR3 totals 11 residues. CDR3 loop: CASSQDRGCTF. CDR3 sequence (DNA): TGTGCCAGCAGCCAAGACAGGGGCTGCACCTTC.

This sequence joins TRBV6-1 and TRBJ2-7; 7 bases fit TRBD1. Germline V gives CDR1 MNHNS, CDR2 SASEGT. V shed 1 base and J 3 bases; nucleotides not matched to a gene: 6. The CDR3 is 15 residues long. DNA for the CDR3: TGTGCCAGCAGTGAAGAGGGGGCAGGGGGCTACGAGCAGTACTTC. Its protein product is CASSEEGAGGYEQYF.

This clone was picked up one time. The V call is TRBV5-4, the J call TRBJ2-7; possible D gene TRBD2, 5 bases. This CDR3 is 16 amino acids long. Germline values: CDR1 SGHNT, CDR2 YYREEE (reference sequence). The germline V and J ends were trimmed by 2 bases and 2 bases, with 17 bases remaining between them. The CDR3 DNA is TGTGCCAGCAGCTTAACTGAGGGCTCCATACCCTACGAGCAGTACTTC. Protein sequence: CASSLTEGSIPYEQYF.

The rearrangement joins TRBV5-4 to TRBJ2-7; D not resolved. The CDR3 loop spans 12 amino acids. Germline-derived CDR1 and CDR2 are SGHNT and YYREEE (reference sequence). Trimming pared 4 bases from V and 3 bases from J, leaving 8 bases between. CDR3 sequence reads: CASSRDHYEQYF. CDR3 DNA: TGTGCCAGCAGCAGAGATCACTACGAGCAGTACTTC.

The J gene is TRBJ1-3, the V gene TRBV4-2, with 10 nucleotides matching TRBD1. The CDR3 runs 19 residues. V was clipped by 1 base and J by 2 bases; unmatched bases: 11. CDR1 and CDR2 (germline): LGHNA, YNFKEQ. Here the CDR3 reads CASSQALGFGQGAGNTIYF. In DNA form, the CDR3 reads TGTGCCAGCAGCCAAGCACTGGGGTTCGGACAGGGGGCTGGAAACACCATATATTTT.

The chain uses TRBV7-2 and TRBJ2-5, with TRBD2 matching 9 bases. CDR1 is SGHTA and CDR2 is FQGNSA in the germline V gene. The CDR3 is made up of 15 amino acids. With V trimmed by 3 bases and J by 4 bases, 6 bases remained unmatched. CDR3 region: CASSFTREGLETQYF. DNA for the CDR3: TGTGCCAGCAGCTTCACGCGGGAGGGCCTAGAGACCCAGTACTTC.

This clone was found a few times. The rearrangement links TRBV7-3 to TRBJ1-5; no definite D call. The V gene lost 2 bases and the J gene lost 1 base, with 6 bases spanning the gap. This CDR3 has 14 amino acids. Germline CDR1 and CDR2: SGHTA and FQGTGA. As DNA, the CDR3 is TGTGCCAGCAGCTTATTTAGCAGCAATCAGCCCCAGCATTTT. This gives the protein CASSLFSSNQPQHF. Complete variable domain (other parts from reference TRBV7-3 and TRBJ1-5): GAGVSQTPSNKVTEKGKYVELRCDPISGHTALYWYRQSLGQGPEFLIYFQGTGAADDSGLPNDRFFAVRPEGSVSTLKIQRTERGDSAVYLCASSLFSSNQPQHFGDGTRLSIL.

The chain combines TRBV2 with TRBJ2-5; possible D gene TRBD1, 5 bases. Trimming took off 2 bases at V and 5 bases at J, with 15 bases between the two ends. The length of the CDR3 is 15 residues. Germline V gene sequence: CDR1 SNHLY, CDR2 FYNNEI. The CDR3 DNA is TGTGCCAGCAGTGAAATGAAGGGGAATGGGGAGACCCAGTACTTC. This sequence encodes CASSEMKGNGETQYF.

This clone was counted many times. The rearrangement joins TRBV11-2 to TRBJ2-1, with 8 bases fitting TRBD2. The CDR3 is 15 residues long. The J segment lost 7 bases and the V segment lost 5 bases, leaving 10 bases of the junction unmatched. The germline gives CDR1 SGHAT, CDR2 FQNNGV. The CDR3 here is CASSPLGGRSNEQFF. CDR3 sequence (DNA): TGTGCCAGCAGCCCGCTGGGCGGGAGGTCTAATGAGCAGTTCTTC.

The chain combines TRBV6-5 with TRBJ2-2, with D hard to call. This CDR3 spans 12 amino acids. Trimming stripped 8 bases from V and 7 bases from J, with 11 bases between. Germline CDR1 MNHEY, CDR2 SVGAGI. DNA for the CDR3: TGTGCCAGCTTTTCTAGAGGCGGGGAGCTGTTTTTT. This codes for CASFSRGGELFF.

The V call is TRBV6-6, the J call TRBJ1-2; no reliable D call. Germline lookup yields CDR1 MNHNY and CDR2 SVGAGI (reference sequence). Trimming removed 0 bases from V and 8 bases from J, with 10 bases in between. The CDR3 sequence is 13 residues long. CDR3 nucleotides: TGTGCCAGCAGTTACTCGGCCTCGGGGGGCTACACCTTC. Amino acid sequence: CASSYSASGGYTF.

The J gene is TRBJ2-1, the V gene TRBV19, with D possibly matching TRBD2 (6 bases). Germline V CDR1 and CDR2: LNHDA, SQIVND (reference sequence). The CDR3 covers 16 residues. V was cut by 6 bases and J by 7 bases, with 22 bases left in between. DNA of the CDR3: TGTGCCAGTAGAGGTTCGCGGGACCCGACTAGGAATGAGCAGTTCTTC. As protein: CASRGSRDPTRNEQFF.

The chain couples TRBV6-6 to TRBJ1-1, with TRBD1 matching 11 bases. The CDR3 has 14 amino acids. Germline CDR1 and CDR2: MNHNY and SVGAGI (reference sequence). Germline trimming cut 4 bases from V and 5 bases from J; bases unmatched to any gene: 3. The CDR3 DNA is TGTGCCAGCAGTTGGGACAGGGGGTTGACTGAAGCTTTCTTT. As protein: CASSWDRGLTEAFF.